A single sample is the source of the 18 T cell receptor beta chains below, sequenced in a study of blood T cells in healthy people across ages. The authors ran a second PCR of roughly 6 to 11 cycles using a sample-barcoded 5' primer and a J-beta primer mix. MiXCR, run by TCRdb on the 5' RACE reads, gives a single entry per CDR3 protein. The repertoire holds fewer than 1 million distinct CDR3 sequences, with under 45% as singletons. The sample was blood. These receptor sequences come from a man between 60 and 70 years old in good health.

This sequence joins TRBV20-1 and TRBJ2-3, with 8 bases aligning to TRBD1. V lost 5 bases and J lost 2; bases outside the gene matches: 9. The CDR3 contains 15 residues. Germline V gene lookup returns CDR1 DFQATT and CDR2 SNEGSKA (reference sequence). The CDR3 here is CSAGRRDRYTDTQYF. CDR3 coding DNA: TGCAGTGCTGGGCGCCGGGACAGGTACACAGATACGCAGTATTTT.

This clonotype has ten or more counts. V usage is TRBV9 and J usage is TRBJ2-5; D is uncertain. The V gene lost 0 bases and the J gene lost 5 bases, with 8 bases spanning the gap. CDR3 length equals 13 residues. CDR1 is SGDLS and CDR2 is YYNGEE in the germline V gene. CDR3 in amino acids: CASSVGLSETQYF. The CDR3 DNA reads TGTGCCAGCAGCGTAGGCCTAAGCGAGACCCAGTACTTC.

The chain employs TRBV7-2 and TRBJ2-7; D not resolved. The CDR3 is 12 residues long. Germline loops: CDR1 SGHTA, CDR2 FQGNSA. With 5 bases removed from V and 10 bases from J, the gap between germline ends came to 15 bases. CDR3 coding DNA: TGTGCCAGCAGCGCTAACAAGTATACCCAGTACTTC. As protein: CASSANKYTQYF. Drawing the rest from reference TRBV7-2 and TRBJ2-7, the complete variable domain is GAGVSQSPSNKVTEKGKDVELRCDPISGHTALYWYRQSLGQGLEFLIYFQGNSAPDKSGLPSDRFSAERTGGSVSTLTIQRTQQEDSAVYLCASSANKYTQYFGPGTRLTVT.

This rearrangement joins TRBV30 to TRBJ2-2; tentatively, D is TRBD1 (5 bases). V lost 5 bases and J lost 2, with 9 bases in between. The CDR3 has 13 amino acids. CDR1 GTSNPN and CDR2 SVGIG come from the germline V gene (reference sequence). The DNA for the CDR3 is TGTGCCTGGGGTACAGGAAACACCGGGGAGCTGTTTTTT. Translation gives CAWGTGNTGELFF.

This chain connects TRBV27 to TRBJ2-5; 7 nucleotides agree with TRBD2. The J call may be in error: the DNA end matches TRBJ2-7 better. CDR1 and CDR2 from the germline V gene are MNHEY and SMNVEV (reference sequence). CDR3 length: 16 residues. The CDR3 region is CASSSPGAGRDYEQYF. The CDR3 DNA reads TGTGCCAGCAGTTCCCCCGGGGCAGGGAGGGATTACGAGCAGTACTTC.

CDR3 region: CASRRQGAYTGELFF. DNA of the CDR3: TGTGCCAGCAGACGGCAGGGGGCGTACACCGGGGAGCTGTTTTTT. This chain joins TRBV7-2 and TRBJ2-2, with 8 bases that match TRBD1. With V trimmed by 6 bases and J by 3 bases, 6 bases remained unmatched. The CDR3 extends over 15 amino acids. In germline, CDR1 is SGHTA, CDR2 FQGNSA.

A note on this clonotype: A junction boundary mismatches the germline segment, possibly from a read error. As DNA, the CDR3 is TGTGCCAGCAGCTTAGGATATTTGAGCGGGGGAGAAAGCACAGATGCGCAGTATTTT. Translated, it gives CASSLGYLSGGESTDAQYF. The chain uses TRBV11-2 and TRBJ2-3, with TRBD2 matching 8 bases. The CDR3 loop spans 19 amino acids. Germline CDR1 reads SGHAT; CDR2 reads FQNNGV.

The V gene is TRBV20-1, the J gene TRBJ2-7; D possibly corresponds to TRBD2 (5 bases). V was pared by 6 bases and J by 3 bases, with 12 bases between. The length of the CDR3 is 12 residues. From germline, CDR1 is DFQATT and CDR2 SNEGSKA (reference sequence). The CDR3 region is CSARGPFYEQYF. For the CDR3, the DNA is TGCAGTGCCCGCGGGCCTTTCTACGAGCAGTACTTC.

V gene TRBV9 combines with J gene TRBJ2-5, with 10 bases that match TRBD2. The CDR3 extends over 15 amino acids. Trimming took 0 bases from V and 4 from J; bases not matched to a gene: 3. Germline CDR1 SGDLS, CDR2 YYNGEE. CDR3 loop: CASSVASGGGETQYF. The DNA for the CDR3 is TGTGCCAGCAGCGTAGCCAGCGGGGGGGGAGAGACCCAGTACTTC.

The V call is TRBV7-2, the J call TRBJ2-7, with 12 bases aligning to TRBD2. This CDR3 region has 17 residues. Germline V gene lookup returns CDR1 SGHTA and CDR2 FQGNSA. Germline trimming cut 2 bases from V and 0 bases from J; bases unmatched to any gene: 5. CDR3 DNA sequence: TGTGCCAGCAGCTTACGGACTAGCGGGGCGAGCTCCTACGAGCAGTACTTC. Residues: CASSLRTSGASSYEQYF.

For this clonotype: A much more abundant neighbour one base away suggests this may be a read error. The chain couples TRBV27 to TRBJ2-5, with 9 bases lining up with TRBD1. Germline lookup yields CDR1 MNHEY and CDR2 SMNVEV (reference sequence). Trimming at V came to 5 bases and at J to 2 bases, leaving 6 bases not matched to a gene. The CDR3 runs 15 residues. The CDR3 loop is CASSKRTGAQETQYF. CDR3 sequence (DNA): TGTGCCAGCAGTAAACGGACAGGGGCGCAAGAGACCCAGTACTTC.

The chain employs TRBV18 and TRBJ1-1; D remains unclear. The germline V gene encodes CDR1 KGHSH and CDR2 LQKENI. There are 14 residues in the CDR3. V dropped 6 bases and J dropped 0 bases, with 11 bases sitting between them. The CDR3 sequence: CASSANSLNTEAFF. Here the CDR3 DNA reads TGTGCCAGCTCGGCCAACTCCTTGAACACTGAAGCTTTCTTT.

The chain employs TRBV14 and TRBJ2-6, with 9 nucleotides matching TRBD1. Germline V gene lookup returns CDR1 SGHDN and CDR2 FVKESK. The junction had 10 bases not matched to a gene; V was cut back by 7 bases and J by 0 bases. This CDR3 spans 18 amino acids. CDR3 sequence reads: CASKGRDRATSGANVLTF. CDR3 nucleotides: TGTGCCAGCAAGGGTCGGGACAGGGCGACCTCTGGGGCCAACGTCCTGACTTTC.

This clonotype was observed at least ten times. The chain joins TRBV6-2 or TRBV6-3 to TRBJ2-5, with D perhaps given as TRBD1 or TRBD2 (5 bases each). V shed 4 bases and J shed 2 bases, with 17 bases lying between them. The CDR3 runs to 16 residues. In germline, CDR1 is MNHEY, CDR2 SVGEGT. The CDR3 bases are TGTGCCAGCAGTTCAAGAGGGGCTCCGGGGCAAGAGACCCAGTACTTC. Its translation: CASSSRGAPGQETQYF.

This clonotype was seen at least ten times. The chain joins TRBV7-2 to TRBJ1-1; the D gene is possibly TRBD1 (6 bases). CDR3 size: 12 residues. Germline-derived CDR1 and CDR2 are SGHTA and FQGNSA. V was cut by 5 bases and J by 5 bases, with 9 bases left in between. The CDR3 DNA is TGTGCCAGCAGCCCCAGGGGAACTGAAGCTTTCTTT. It encodes CASSPRGTEAFF.

The chain joins TRBV7-2 to TRBJ1-2, with D perhaps TRBD1 (6 bases). Trimming removed 1 base from V and 0 bases from J, with 18 bases in between. The CDR3 totals 18 residues. Germline V gene data show CDR1 as SGHTA and CDR2 as FQGNSA. CDR3 in DNA: TGTGCCAGCAGCTTAGTGATTGCCAGGGGATCGACTAACTATGGCTACACCTTC. It translates to CASSLVIARGSTNYGYTF.

This clonotype has just a few counts. The chain joins TRBV3-1 to TRBJ1-4, with a possible D match to TRBD1 (6 bases). This CDR3 is 17 amino acids long. CDR1 is LGHDT and CDR2 is YNNKEL in the germline V gene (reference sequence). Trimming left V 3 bases short and J 5 bases short, with 19 bases between. The CDR3 spells CASSQTGAGTVNEKLFF. The CDR3 nucleotides are TGTGCCAGCAGCCAGACGGGGGCCGGGACGGTGAATGAAAAACTGTTTTTT.

On this clonotype: This may come from a read error, since a much larger clone is one base off. This rearrangement joins TRBV29-1 to TRBJ2-7; the match to TRBD1 covers 7 bases. With V trimmed by 7 bases and J by 1 base, 13 bases remained unmatched. Germline lookup yields CDR1 SQVTM and CDR2 ANQGSEA. There are 15 residues in the CDR3. As DNA, the CDR3 is TGCAGCGCCCCCGGGACAGAGACAAAGTCCTACGAGCAGTACTTC. The encoded protein is CSAPGTETKSYEQYF.